The clone carrying this T cell receptor (beta chain) was observed many times. The sample comes from a study of metastatic and nonmetastatic thyroid tumors. At the level of the study: Patients with malignant and benign thyroid disease provided blood and tumor or nodule tissue, whose repertoires were compared.

Germline CDR1 and CDR2: SGHTA and FQGNSA. The V end was cut by 0 bases, the J end by 8 bases, with 16 bases between. CDR3 length equals 15 residues. In the original workflow: For papillary thyroid cancer, a distant-metastasis classifier was constructed from CDR3 differences observed across clinicopathological groups. TCRdb re-clonotyped the PCR reads through MiXCR. The V and J calls follow TCRdb's processing rather than the paper's. Here the sample spans some 45,000 clones, roughly 16% being singletons. Every patient was untreated before thyroid surgery. Sequencing input: blood. The rearrangement joins TRBV7-2 to TRBJ1-2, with a weak D call TRBD1 (5 bases). This TCR was recovered from a female donor with papillary thyroid cancer or a benign thyroid nodule (not recorded which). Some clones in this sample may be carry-over from other donors' samples. The CDR3 spells CASSLARGGADGYTF. The DNA for the CDR3 is TGTGCCAGCAGCTTAGCCCGGGGAGGGGCAGACGGCTACACCTTC.